The TCR beta chain under discussion was sequenced for a study of T cells in Graves' hyperthyroidism and ophthalmopathy. Study-wide results and limits: From stable hyperthyroidism, ophthalmopathy was separated by a 13 V-J model.

V dropped 4 bases and J dropped 1; count of bases not matched to a gene: 4. This CDR3 comprises 15 residues. Germline V gives CDR1 SGHTA, CDR2 FQGTGA. Turning to this clonotype: Antigen specificity is unknown.

It was RNA transcripts that yielded the amplified TCR beta CDR3 regions. The TCR CDR3 first-round RT-PCR relied on the HTBI primer set. TCRdb re-derived calls from the multiplex PCR reads in MiXCR, one entry per CDR3 protein. The sample holds some 530,000 distinct CDR3 sequences, about 20% seen once. Sequenced material: blood. This TCR came from a woman in her seventies with Graves' ophthalmopathy. The chain carries TRBV7-3 and TRBJ2-3; 8 bases are shared with TRBD2. CDR3 loop: CASSSRREGTDTQYF. The CDR3 DNA is TGTGCCAGCAGCTCCCGGCGGGAGGGCACAGATACGCAGTATTTT.